This TCR beta chain was captured by sequencing in a study of blood T cell repertoires in COVID-19. Data came from immunoSEQ multiplex PCR; TCRdb stores just in-frame clones and leaves some out. The profile shows approximately 200,000 clones, around four fifths of them singletons. This CDR3 region has 15 residues. Trimming at V came to 7 bases and at J to 6 bases, leaving 9 bases not matched to a gene. Germline V lookup: CDR1 LNHDA, CDR2 SQIVND (reference sequence). Sequenced input: peripheral blood. The clonotype originates from a woman younger than 45 with acute or convalescent COVID-19. The chain employs TRBV19 and TRBJ2-2; TRBD1 aligns across 9 bases. The CDR3 loop reads CASTSDRGISGELFF. CDR3 DNA sequence: TGTGCCAGTACCTCGGACAGGGGAATTTCCGGGGAGCTGTTTTTT.